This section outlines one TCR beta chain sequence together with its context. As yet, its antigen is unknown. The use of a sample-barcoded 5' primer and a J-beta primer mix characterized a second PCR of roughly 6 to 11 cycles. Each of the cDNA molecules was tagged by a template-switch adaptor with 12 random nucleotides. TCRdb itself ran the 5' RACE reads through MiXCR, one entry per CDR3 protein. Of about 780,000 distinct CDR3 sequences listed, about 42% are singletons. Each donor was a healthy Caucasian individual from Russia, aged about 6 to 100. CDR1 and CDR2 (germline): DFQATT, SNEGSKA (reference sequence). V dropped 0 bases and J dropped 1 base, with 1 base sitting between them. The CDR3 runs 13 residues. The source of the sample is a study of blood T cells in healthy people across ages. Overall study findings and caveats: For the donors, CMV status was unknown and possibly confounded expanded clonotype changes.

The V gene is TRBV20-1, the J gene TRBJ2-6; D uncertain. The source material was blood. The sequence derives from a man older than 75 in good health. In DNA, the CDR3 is TGCAGTGCTAGAGAATCTGGGGCCAACGTCCTGACTTTC. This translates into CSARESGANVLTF.